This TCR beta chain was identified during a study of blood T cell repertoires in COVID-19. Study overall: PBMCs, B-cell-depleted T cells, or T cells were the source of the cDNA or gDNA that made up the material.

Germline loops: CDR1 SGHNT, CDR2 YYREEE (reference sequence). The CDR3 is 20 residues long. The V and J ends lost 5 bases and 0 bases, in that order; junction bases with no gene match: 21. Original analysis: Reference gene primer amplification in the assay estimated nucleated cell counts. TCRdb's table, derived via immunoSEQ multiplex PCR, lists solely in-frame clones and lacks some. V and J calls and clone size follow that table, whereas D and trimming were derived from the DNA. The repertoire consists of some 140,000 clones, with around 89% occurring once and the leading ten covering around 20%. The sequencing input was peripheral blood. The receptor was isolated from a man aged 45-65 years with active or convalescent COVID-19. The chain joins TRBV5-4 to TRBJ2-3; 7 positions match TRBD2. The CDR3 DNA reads TGTGCCAGCAGACCGGCGGGGGTTTCTAGCCCTACTCCTAGCACAGATACGCAGTATTTT. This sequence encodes CASRPAGVSSPTPSTDTQYF.